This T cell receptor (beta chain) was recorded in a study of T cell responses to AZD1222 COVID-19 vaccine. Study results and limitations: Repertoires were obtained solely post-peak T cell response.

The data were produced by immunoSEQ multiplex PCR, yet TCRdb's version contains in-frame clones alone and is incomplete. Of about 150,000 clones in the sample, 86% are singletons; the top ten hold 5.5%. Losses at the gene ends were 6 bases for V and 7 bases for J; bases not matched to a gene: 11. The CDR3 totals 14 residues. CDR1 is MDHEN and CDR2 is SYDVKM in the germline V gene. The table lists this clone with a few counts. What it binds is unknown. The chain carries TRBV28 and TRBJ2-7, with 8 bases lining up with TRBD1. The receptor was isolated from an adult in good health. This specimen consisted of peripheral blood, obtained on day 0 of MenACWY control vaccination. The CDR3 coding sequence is TGTGCCAGCAGACTGACAGGGGAGGTTCGGGAGCAGTACGTC. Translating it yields CASRLTGEVREQYV.